The T cell receptor beta chain described here comes from a study of T-cell memory formation after mild COVID-19. In the study overall: Most TCR clusters belonged to a single donor.

Looked up from germline, CDR1 is ENHRY and CDR2 is SYGVKD. Trimming removed 2 bases from V and 4 bases from J; junction bases left unmatched: 10. The CDR3 length is 17 residues. In this sample, this clonotype turned up a few times. The antigen is not known. TCRdb ran MiXCR on the 5' RACE reads and lists one entry per CDR3 protein. The sample has approximately 340,000 distinct CDR3 sequences, 13% seen once. Overall study results and limits: Clones shrinking between day 15 and 85 showed a balanced CD4/CD8 split, and those that grew later tilted toward CD4+. Most CD4+ clones that shrank were in CM and EM, while CD8+ ones turned up in EMRA.

This sequence was found in a young man who had mild COVID-19 (a few samples of this study predate the infection). Cell type and time point are not known. The sample comprised PBMCs or a T cell subset sorted from them (not recorded which). The chain uses TRBV10-3 and TRBJ1-1, with 10 bases identical to TRBD1. The DNA for the CDR3 is TGTGCCATCAGTGAGGGGACAGGGGCTACCTCCAGCACTGAAGCTTTCTTT. Amino acid sequence: CAISEGTGATSSTEAFF.